Below are 4 T cell receptor beta chains sequenced from a single sample in a study of graft-versus-host responses after intestinal transplantation. What these receptors recognize is not known. The protocol was immunoSEQ multiplex PCR, while the TCRdb copy is restricted to in-frame clones and leaves out a portion. Seen here are some 110,000 clones, around nine tenths observed once, and the top ten hold about 0.2%. The material sequenced was unstimulated CD4+ T cells sorted from spleen or lymph node cells, taken before transplant. The origin of the receptors is a human donor who was the organ donor for an intestinal transplant.

The chain joins TRBV19 to TRBJ1-4, with D hard to call. Between the trimmed V and J ends, which lost 3 bases and 0 bases, there was a span of 8 bases. The germline CDR1 and CDR2 sequences are LNHDA and SQIVND (reference sequence). The CDR3 extends over 15 amino acids. The CDR3 region has the DNA TGTGCCAGTAGTATCAGCCCTGCAACTAATGAAAAACTGTTTTTT. Protein sequence: CASSISPATNEKLFF.

This chain uses TRBV18 with TRBJ2-5; 7 nucleotides align to TRBD2. The CDR3 has 17 residues. V lost 5 bases to trimming and J lost 5 bases; unmatched junction nucleotides: 17. Germline V gene data show CDR1 as KGHSH and CDR2 as LQKENI. CDR3 region: CASSTGDRRELWETQYF. CDR3 nucleotide sequence: TGTGCCAGCTCAACGGGCGATCGGCGGGAGTTGTGGGAGACCCAGTACTTC. Full variable domain (missing parts from reference TRBV18 and TRBJ2-5): NAGVMQNPRHLVRRRGQEARLRCSPMKGHSHVYWYRQLPEEGLKFMVYLQKENIIDESGMPKERFSAEFPKEGPSILRIQQVVRGDSAAYFCASSTGDRRELWETQYFGPGTRLLVL.

In the case of this clone: The sample holds other DNA sequences that translate to the same CDR3. This sequence joins TRBV7-2 and TRBJ2-3; TRBD2 aligns across 13 bases. Germline V gene data show CDR1 as SGHTA and CDR2 as FQGNSA. The CDR3 extends over 17 amino acids. The J segment lost 1 base and the V segment lost 4 bases, leaving 5 bases of the junction unmatched. CDR3 in amino acids: CASSSRTSGSGTDTQYF. The CDR3 bases are TGTGCCAGCAGCTCCCGGACTAGCGGGAGCGGCACAGATACGCAGTATTTT.

The chain recombines TRBV28 with TRBJ1-5; D uncertain. Germline values: CDR1 MDHEN, CDR2 SYDVKM. V lost 7 bases and J 4 bases, leaving 8 bases between the germline ends. The CDR3 has 12 amino acids. The CDR3 DNA sequence: TGTGCCAGCACCACGGGAAATCAGCCCCAGCATTTT. This translates into CASTTGNQPQHF.